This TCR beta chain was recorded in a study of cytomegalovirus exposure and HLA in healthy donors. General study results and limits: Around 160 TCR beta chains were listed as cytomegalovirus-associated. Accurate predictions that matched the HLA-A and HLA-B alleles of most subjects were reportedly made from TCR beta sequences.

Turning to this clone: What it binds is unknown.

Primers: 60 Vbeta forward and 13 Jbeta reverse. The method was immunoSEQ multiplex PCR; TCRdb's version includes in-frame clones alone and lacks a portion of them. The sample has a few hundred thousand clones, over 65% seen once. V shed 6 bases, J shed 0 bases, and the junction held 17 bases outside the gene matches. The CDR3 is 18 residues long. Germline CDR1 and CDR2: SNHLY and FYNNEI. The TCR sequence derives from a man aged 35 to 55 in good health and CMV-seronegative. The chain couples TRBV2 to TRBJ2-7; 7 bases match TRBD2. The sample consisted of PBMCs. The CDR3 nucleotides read TGTGCCAGCAGCTTGACTATAAGGCTAGCGGCCAGCTCCTACGAGCAGTACTTC. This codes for CASSLTIRLAASSYEQYF.